The 26 T cell receptor beta chains below come from one sample, sequenced in a study of blood T cell repertoires in COVID-19. Assay: immunoSEQ multiplex PCR; the TCRdb copy retains only in-frame clones and omits some. Seen here are about 73,000 clones, just over 90% observed once, and the top ten hold 5% to 6.5%. The specimen was peripheral blood. All receptors come from a woman aged 18-29 years with acute or convalescent COVID-19.

This clone was detected only once. The V and J genes are TRBV27 and TRBJ1-2; 8 nucleotides align to TRBD1. Germline V gene sequence: CDR1 MNHEY, CDR2 SMNVEV (reference sequence). V shed 5 bases, J shed 7 bases, and the junction held 6 bases outside the gene matches. The CDR3 runs 13 residues. This chain's CDR3 is CASSTRTGFGYTF. CDR3 nucleotide sequence: TGTGCCAGCAGTACCCGGACAGGGTTTGGCTACACCTTC.

V and J are TRBV30 and TRBJ1-5, with 8 bases aligning to TRBD1. V lost 3 bases and J lost 2; bases outside the gene matches: 3. Germline CDR1 and CDR2: GTSNPN and SVGIG (reference sequence). CDR3 length equals 14 residues. CDR3 bases: TGTGCCTGGAGAGACAGGGGTGGCAATCAGCCCCAGCATTTT. Translating it yields CAWRDRGGNQPQHF.

The gene calls are TRBV7-2 and TRBJ2-7; D might be TRBD1 (6 bases). Germline loops: CDR1 SGHTA, CDR2 FQGNSA. The V end lost 2 bases, the J end lost 4 bases, and 9 bases lay between the germline ends. The CDR3 is made up of 13 amino acids. CDR3: CASSLQGRYEQYF. The CDR3 DNA sequence: TGTGCCAGCAGCTTACAGGGGCGGTACGAGCAGTACTTC.

This sequence joins TRBV12-3 or TRBV12-4 and TRBJ2-7; tentatively, D is TRBD1 (6 bases). With 6 bases removed from V and 6 bases from J, the gap between germline ends came to 15 bases. This CDR3 has 13 residues. The CDR3 is CASSRGLGGEQYF. Written as DNA, the CDR3 is TGTGCCAGCAGCAGGGGCCTGGGCGGCGAGCAGTACTTC.

In its sample, this clone was seen once. The chain is built from TRBV11-2 and TRBJ1-1; D is uncertain. CDR3 length: 15 amino acids. The germline CDR1 and CDR2 sequences are SGHAT and FQNNGV. V was clipped by 1 base and J by 3 bases, with 12 bases between them. The CDR3 DNA reads TGTGCCAGCAGCTTAGGTGGCTCCCTCCACACTGAAGCTTTCTTT. This translates into CASSLGGSLHTEAFF.

The chain combines TRBV18 with TRBJ2-7, with 12 bases lining up with TRBD2. V dropped 6 bases and J dropped 5; count of bases not matched to a gene: 8. This CDR3 has 15 amino acids. CDR1 and CDR2 (germline): KGHSH, LQKENI. Here the CDR3 reads CASSPLAGGKNEQYF. In DNA, the CDR3 is TGTGCCAGCTCCCCTCTAGCGGGAGGGAAGAACGAGCAGTACTTC. Supplemented by reference TRBV18 and TRBJ2-7, the full variable domain reads NAGVMQNPRHLVRRRGQEARLRCSPMKGHSHVYWYRQLPEEGLKFMVYLQKENIIDESGMPKERFSAEFPKEGPSILRIQQVVRGDSAAYFCASSPLAGGKNEQYFGPGTRLTVT.

The count of this clone is one. CDR3 region: CASSKGGRGEMNTEAFF. The CDR3 region has the DNA TGTGCCAGCAGCAAAGGGGGACGCGGGGAGATGAACACTGAAGCTTTCTTT. V and J are TRBV21-1 and TRBJ1-1. TRBV21-1 is a pseudogene. This CDR3 is 17 amino acids long.

A single count supports this clone. The CDR3, as DNA: TGTGCCAGCAGTGAAGGGCTCCGTAATGAAAAACTGTTTTTT. This encodes CASSEGLRNEKLFF. The chain links TRBV2 to TRBJ1-4; D not resolved. The CDR3 sequence is 14 residues long. The germline gives CDR1 SNHLY, CDR2 FYNNEI. V lost 1 base and J 4 bases, leaving 7 bases between the germline ends.

This sequence joins TRBV2 and TRBJ1-1; a weak D match, TRBD1 (6 bases). CDR1 is SNHLY, CDR2 FYNNEI, per germline. This CDR3 has 15 residues. The V end lost 4 bases, the J end lost 2 bases, and 14 bases lay between the germline ends. The CDR3 region is CASSARAGDNTEAFF. The CDR3 bases are TGTGCCAGCAGTGCTAGAGCAGGGGATAACACTGAAGCTTTCTTT.

The chain joins TRBV4-3 to TRBJ1-2; 7 bases line up with TRBD1. Germline CDR1 reads LGHNA; CDR2 reads YSLEER. The CDR3 has 15 residues. V dropped 1 base and J dropped 4; count of bases not matched to a gene: 6. This CDR3 is CASSQGGQNLYGYTF. CDR3 DNA sequence: TGCGCCAGCAGCCAAGGGGGACAGAACCTCTATGGCTACACCTTC.

The chain links TRBV5-1 to TRBJ1-1; weak D call: TRBD1 (6 bases). CDR1 is SGHRS, CDR2 YFSETQ, per germline. V lost 3 bases and J 6 bases, leaving 6 bases between the germline ends. The CDR3 is 11 residues long. CDR3 nucleotide sequence: TGCGCCAGCAGCTCAGGGGCTGAAGCTTTCTTT. This translates into CASSSGAEAFF. The entire variable domain, with the rest obtained from reference TRBV5-1 and TRBJ1-1, is as follows: KAGVTQTPRYLIKTRGQQVTLSCSPISGHRSVSWYQQTPGQGLQFLFEYFSETQRNKGNFPGRFSGRQFSNSRSEMNVSTLELGDSALYLCASSSGAEAFFGQGTRLTVV.

V is TRBV4-3 and J is TRBJ1-2; D is unresolved. Germline V gene sequence: CDR1 LGHNA, CDR2 YSLEER. Trimming took off 4 bases at V and 6 bases at J, with 18 bases between the two ends. The CDR3 has 15 amino acids. The CDR3 loop is CASSPRQAAMHGYTF. CDR3 nucleotide sequence: TGCGCCAGCAGCCCCAGACAAGCCGCCATGCATGGCTACACCTTC.

The chain couples TRBV6-2 or TRBV6-3 to TRBJ2-3; D possibly corresponds to TRBD2 (6 bases). Looked up from germline, CDR1 is MNHEY and CDR2 is SVGEGT. V lost 5 bases to trimming and J lost 3 bases, with 15 bases between them. The CDR3 length is 15 residues. DNA for the CDR3: TGTGCCAGCAGTCACCTTAGCGGTGGAACAGATACGCAGTATTTT. Its protein product is CASSHLSGGTDTQYF.

This chain uses TRBV7-9 with TRBJ2-7, with 8 nucleotides matching TRBD2. The junction had 4 bases not matched to a gene; V was cut back by 1 base and J by 2 bases. CDR3 length: 15 amino acids. Per germline, CDR1 SEHNR and CDR2 FQNEAQ (reference sequence). The CDR3 DNA is TGTGCCAGCAGCTTAGTTAGCGGGGACCCCTACGAGCAGTACTTC. Protein: CASSLVSGDPYEQYF.

This sequence joins TRBV4-2 and TRBJ1-1; D is uncertain. Trimming stripped 4 bases from V and 0 bases from J, with 9 bases between. The CDR3 length is 14 residues. Per germline, CDR1 LGHNA and CDR2 YNFKEQ. DNA for the CDR3: TGTGCCAGCAGCCCGAGTAATATGAACACTGAAGCTTTCTTT. It is translated as CASSPSNMNTEAFF.

The chain joins TRBV6-5 to TRBJ2-5, with D perhaps matching TRBD2 (5 bases). Germline V gene lookup returns CDR1 MNHEY and CDR2 SVGAGI. The ends were cut back, 10 bases at V and 5 bases at J, with 11 bases in the middle. This CDR3 is 11 amino acids long. CDR3 sequence (DNA): TGTGCCACTACTAGAGATGAGACCCAGTACTTC. It codes for CATTRDETQYF.

The chain has TRBV20-1 and TRBJ1-1; D is ambiguous. Deletions cut 2 bases from V and 7 bases from J, with 8 bases between. From germline, CDR1 is DFQATT and CDR2 SNEGSKA (reference sequence). The CDR3 has 11 residues. This CDR3 reads CSARTVLEAFF. CDR3 bases: TGCAGTGCTAGAACCGTACTTGAAGCTTTCTTT.

V gene TRBV2 combines with J gene TRBJ2-7, with 8 nucleotides matching TRBD1. The CDR3 is 13 amino acids. The germline CDR1 and CDR2 sequences are SNHLY and FYNNEI. The junction had 7 bases not matched to a gene; V was cut back by 7 bases and J by 5 bases. The CDR3 coding sequence is TGTGCCAGCACGGCAGGGGGCTTCGACGAGCAGTACTTC. Residues: CASTAGGFDEQYF.

The chain is built from TRBV6-6 and TRBJ1-1, with 9 bases lining up with TRBD1. There are 14 residues in the CDR3. J lost 11 bases, V lost 4 bases, and 11 bases had no gene match. Germline CDR1 reads MNHNY; CDR2 reads SVGAGI (reference sequence). This CDR3 reads CASSSEDRGFEAFF. CDR3 coding DNA: TGTGCCAGCAGTTCCGAGGACAGGGGATTCGAGGCTTTCTTT.

This clone was picked up one time. The V and J genes are TRBV6-2 or TRBV6-3 and TRBJ2-1; the match to TRBD2 covers 11 bases. This CDR3 region has 18 residues. CDR1 MNHEY and CDR2 SVGEGT come from the germline V gene. With 0 bases clipped from V and 6 bases from J, the junction kept 10 bases outside the gene matches. CDR3 nucleotides: TGTGCCAGCAGTTACTCGAAGGTGGCTAGCGGGAGGTCCAATGAGCAGTTCTTC. It specifies CASSYSKVASGRSNEQFF.

The V and J genes are TRBV7-9 and TRBJ2-1; 7 bases fit TRBD1. Germline-derived CDR1 and CDR2 are SEHNR and FQNEAQ (reference sequence). The CDR3 is 16 amino acids. With V trimmed by 3 bases and J by 6 bases, 11 bases remained unmatched. CDR3 amino acids: CASSFPGQLNFNEQFF. CDR3 in DNA: TGTGCCAGCAGCTTCCCGGGACAGCTTAATTTCAATGAGCAGTTCTTC.

The J gene is TRBJ2-3, the V gene TRBV5-5; D unclear. The CDR3 has 16 residues. The germline V and J ends were trimmed by 5 bases and 2 bases, with 18 bases remaining between them. The germline V gene encodes CDR1 SGHKS and CDR2 YYEKEE (reference sequence). CDR3 bases: TGTGCCAGCAGACCTGGTTCTGGGCCAATCACAGATACGCAGTATTTT. Protein: CASRPGSGPITDTQYF.

J is TRBJ1-1 and V is TRBV30; 7 bases agree with TRBD1. The CDR3 contains 13 residues. With V trimmed by 4 bases and J by 3 bases, 5 bases remained unmatched. Germline assignment: CDR1 GTSNPN and CDR2 SVGIG (reference sequence). The CDR3 DNA reads TGTGCCTGGAACCCCAGGGGGGACACTGAAGCTTTCTTT. Its translation is CAWNPRGDTEAFF.

The gene calls are TRBV7-6 and TRBJ2-1; tentatively, D is TRBD1 (6 bases). There are 17 residues in the CDR3. Trimming removed 1 base at V and 3 bases at J, with 16 bases between. CDR1 is SGHVS and CDR2 is FNYEAQ in the germline V gene. Here the CDR3 reads CASSLGVRGRVYNEQFF. The DNA of the CDR3 is TGTGCCAGCAGCTTAGGAGTCAGGGGTAGGGTCTACAATGAGCAGTTCTTC.

This clone has a handful of counts. The rearrangement joins TRBV7-2 to TRBJ2-2; TRBD2 might be the D (8 bases). The CDR3 is 17 residues long. The germline V and J ends were trimmed by 1 base and 3 bases, with 15 bases remaining between them. Per germline, CDR1 SGHTA and CDR2 FQGNSA. CDR3 sequence (DNA): TGTGCCAGCAGCTTAGTTTCGGGAGGGACAGACACCGGGGAGCTGTTTTTT. It encodes CASSLVSGGTDTGELFF. Full variable domain (outside the CDR3, taken from reference TRBV7-2 and TRBJ2-2): GAGVSQSPSNKVTEKGKDVELRCDPISGHTALYWYRQSLGQGLEFLIYFQGNSAPDKSGLPSDRFSAERTGGSVSTLTIQRTQQEDSAVYLCASSLVSGGTDTGELFFGEGSRLTVL.

The chain couples TRBV5-1 to TRBJ2-7; 7 bases line up with TRBD1. Unmatched junction bases numbered 6, after V lost 3 bases and J lost 6 bases. The CDR3 length is 13 residues. Germline CDR1 reads SGHRS; CDR2 reads YFSETQ. The CDR3, as DNA: TGCGCCAGCAGCTCCTACAGGGGTTCCGAGCAGTACTTC. This gives the protein CASSSYRGSEQYF.